The 9 T cell receptor beta chains listed next were all sequenced from one sample in a study of T cell responses to AZD1222 COVID-19 vaccine. This table comes from immunoSEQ multiplex PCR, and its TCRdb copy is limited to in-frame clones, with some not included. The sample yields around 130,000 clones, around 86% seen once. Sequenced material: peripheral blood, taken 28 days after the second AZD1222 dose. These receptors were obtained from an adult who received the AZD1222 COVID-19 vaccine.

The CDR3 here is CASGLYGQVYGYTF. Written as DNA, the CDR3 is TGTGCTAGTGGTTTATATGGACAGGTCTATGGCTACACCTTC. The chain employs TRBV12-5 and TRBJ1-2; 7 bases are a match to TRBD1. Germline-derived CDR1 and CDR2 are LGHNT and FRNRAP. This CDR3 region has 14 residues. V was pared by 3 bases and J by 4 bases, with 5 bases of the junction left unmatched.

The rearrangement joins TRBV11-3 to TRBJ2-1; D may be TRBD1 (5 bases). CDR3 length: 17 amino acids. CDR1 and CDR2 from the germline V gene are SGHNT and YENEEA. The V and J ends lost 5 bases and 0 bases respectively, with 17 bases between them. The CDR3 region has the DNA TGTGCCAGCAGCCCGAGGACACTCGGCCTCTCCTACAATGAGCAGTTCTTC. This sequence encodes CASSPRTLGLSYNEQFF. The variable domain in full, with the rest retrieved from reference TRBV11-3 and TRBJ2-1, is EAGVVQSPRYKIIEKKQPVAFWCNPISGHNTLYWYLQNLGQGPELLIRYENEEAVDDSQLPKDRFSAERLKGVDSTLKIQPAELGDSAVYLCASSPRTLGLSYNEQFFGPGTRLTVL.

This clone has only a few counts. This sequence joins TRBV6-5 and TRBJ2-1; D remains ambiguous. Germline values: CDR1 MNHEY, CDR2 SVGAGI. V lost 0 bases and J 8 bases, leaving 8 bases between the germline ends. CDR3 length equals 13 residues. DNA for the CDR3: TGTGCCAGCAGTTACTCCCGACTGTATGAGCAGTTCTTC. This translates into CASSYSRLYEQFF.

CDR3: CASSSSGTSGGATIQYF. Here the CDR3 DNA reads TGTGCCAGCAGCTCCTCGGGGACTAGCGGGGGGGCGACCATTCAGTACTTC. The genes are TRBV7-8 and TRBJ2-4; TRBD2 matches at 16 bases. CDR1 is SGHVS, CDR2 FQNEAQ, per germline. This CDR3 is built from 17 residues. Trimming removed 4 bases from V and 9 bases from J; junction bases left unmatched: 9.

V gene TRBV23-1 combines with J gene TRBJ1-4; 7 bases align to TRBD1. TRBV23-1 is designated an ORF whose function remains uncertain. With 0 bases clipped from V and 5 bases from J, the junction kept 9 bases outside the gene matches. The CDR3 spans 17 residues. The chain's CDR3 is CASSQSGKTGQNEKLFF. The CDR3, as DNA: TGCGCCAGCAGTCAATCCGGGAAGACAGGGCAAAATGAAAAACTGTTTTTT.

J is TRBJ2-7 and V is TRBV4-2, with D maybe TRBD2 (5 bases). The CDR3 covers 11 residues. The germline V gene has CDR1 LGHNA and CDR2 YNFKEQ. The V end lost 1 base, the J end lost 12 bases, and 10 bases lay between the germline ends. The CDR3 here is CASSQGEYRYF. The CDR3 DNA reads as TGTGCCAGCAGCCAAGGGGAGTATAGGTACTTC.

This clone has only a few counts. The rearrangement uses TRBV7-2 and TRBJ2-1, with unresolved D. Germline CDR1 is SGHTA and CDR2 is FQGNSA. Trimming removed 5 bases at V and 5 bases at J, with 10 bases between. CDR3 length: 13 residues. For the CDR3, the DNA is TGTGCCAGCAGCCCGAACGGCCACAATGAGCAGTTCTTC. Translated: CASSPNGHNEQFF.

The V gene is TRBV4-1, the J gene TRBJ1-1; maybe TRBD1 (5 bases). The V gene lost 0 bases and the J gene lost 3 bases, with 8 bases spanning the gap. There are 14 residues in the CDR3. Germline CDR1 is MGHRA and CDR2 is YSYEKL. Here the CDR3 reads CASSQDNRYTEAFF. The CDR3 region has the DNA TGCGCCAGCAGCCAAGATAACAGGTACACTGAAGCTTTCTTT.

The chain links TRBV28 to TRBJ2-7; 8 positions agree with TRBD1. J was trimmed by 3 bases and V by 1 base; bases with no gene match: 5. This CDR3 is 15 amino acids long. Germline V gives CDR1 MDHEN, CDR2 SYDVKM. In DNA form, the CDR3 reads TGTGCCAGCAGTTTATCGGGACAGGTCAGCTACGAGCAGTACTTC. It yields the protein CASSLSGQVSYEQYF.